This section outlines one TCR beta chain sequence together with its context. Libraries were prepared by immunoSEQ multiplex PCR; TCRdb keeps only in-frame clonotypes and omits some of them. The data contain some 250,000 clones, approximately 81% of them singletons. The data are from a study of blood T cell repertoires in COVID-19. Study details: COVID-19 samples collected from the United States, Italy and Spain covered acute and convalescent phases.

The CDR3 length is 17 residues. V shed 0 bases, J shed 2 bases, and the junction held 9 bases outside the gene matches. CDR1 is SGHNT and CDR2 is YYREEE in the germline V gene (reference sequence). The source material was peripheral blood. The sequence was collected from a man in his sixties with acute or convalescent COVID-19. This chain connects TRBV5-4 to TRBJ2-3, with 7 bases matching TRBD2. The CDR3 sequence is CASSLGGGGPYTDTQYF. Written as DNA, the CDR3 is TGTGCCAGCAGCTTGGGGGGCGGGGGACCCTACACAGATACGCAGTATTTT.